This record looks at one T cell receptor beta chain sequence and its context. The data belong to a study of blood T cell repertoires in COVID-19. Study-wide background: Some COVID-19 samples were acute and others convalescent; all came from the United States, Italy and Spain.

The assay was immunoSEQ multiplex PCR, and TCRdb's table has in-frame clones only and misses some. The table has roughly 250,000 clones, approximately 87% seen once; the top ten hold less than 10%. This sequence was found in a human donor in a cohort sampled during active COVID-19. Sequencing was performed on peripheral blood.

The CDR3 DNA reads TGTGCCAGCAGCTCCCGGGGGGGTTACACAGATACGCAGTATTTT. This translates into CASSSRGGYTDTQYF. The chain couples TRBV7-2 to TRBJ2-3, with TRBD2 identical over 8 bases. V gave up 4 bases and J gave up 2 bases; unmatched junction bases: 5. In germline, CDR1 is SGHTA, CDR2 FQGNSA. The CDR3 consists of 15 residues.